This TCR beta chain was profiled in a study of T-cell memory formation after mild COVID-19. For the study at large: TCR clusters were mostly confined to one donor each.

V lost 5 bases and J lost 10, with 17 bases in between. The germline gives CDR1 SGHVS, CDR2 FNYEAQ. There are 13 residues in the CDR3. From the 5' RACE reads, TCRdb called clonotypes with MiXCR, one entry per CDR3 protein. The sample carries under 110,000 distinct CDR3 sequences, over 10% recorded once. Remarks on this clonotype: The antigen remains unidentified.

General study findings and limits: CD4+ clones that contracted lay mainly in CM and EM; CD8+ ones lay in EMRA.

Material for sequencing was PBMCs or a T cell subset sorted from them (not recorded which). This chain joins TRBV7-6 and TRBJ1-1; no clear D. The sequence came from an adult woman who had mild COVID-19 (a few samples of this study predate the infection). Cell type and time point are not known. In DNA form, the CDR3 reads TGTGCCAGCAGCCCCCAGGTGGGGTTGGGAGCTTTCTTT. Its translation: CASSPQVGLGAFF.